These T cell receptor beta chains were read from a single sample in a study of blood T cell repertoires in COVID-19. Repertoires were generated with immunoSEQ multiplex PCR, while TCRdb's copy carries only in-frame clones and drops some. In the table there are about 70,000 clones, over 70% of which are singletons. The specimen sequenced was peripheral blood. The receptors shown here come from a man between 65 and 80 years old who had recovered from COVID-19. Each CDR3 is given without its conserved first and last residue. Some rows mark clone size as missing; the rest say once, few, many or name a class of expanded clone.

clone_size | v_call | cdr3_aa
once | TRBV27 | ASSPLVGRGSETQY
- | TRBV6-2/TRBV6-3 | ASSYSGTPDNEQF
- | TRBV28 | ASSLSVSDTQY
once | TRBV7-9 | ASSLELEGTQY
few | TRBV5-4 | ASSRQGAGYEQY
- | TRBV5-8 | ASRRLAGGLADTQY
- | TRBV6-2/TRBV6-3 | ASSRDSWSNQPQH
once | TRBV6-6 | ASSPPSAGGQSTDTQY
once | TRBV7-8 | ASSRDSQETQY
- | TRBV5-1 | ASSPGRVGAGELF
- | TRBV19 | ASSPGGTQPQH
- | TRBV5-4 | ASSYRGRSTDTQY
- | TRBV2 | ASSDQELGNQPQH
- | TRBV11-3 | ASSLDVNSLTQY
once | TRBV11-2 | ASSHGQGSRELF
- | TRBV6-5 | ASSYSMYRAPYEQY
few | TRBV4-2 | ASSPNAGDTLGEKLF
- | TRBV28 | ASSTPGTVNEKLF
- | TRBV20-1 | SASRASGGAFNYNEQF
- | TRBV7-9 | ASSLGAGPNTGELF
- | TRBV7-9 | ASSLSGAGYEQY
- | TRBV6-2/TRBV6-3 | ASSNLARPTGELF
once | TRBV28 | ASSWSNGYT
- | TRBV2 | ASVDRTENYDGYT
- | TRBV4-1 | ASSQDPGLVGGELF
few | TRBV4-3 | ASSQDRGNQPQH
many | TRBV7-2 | ASSPGRASTDTQY
- | TRBV5-1 | ASSSGQNQETQY
- | TRBV5-1 | ASSLLRPTTDTQY
- | TRBV6-2/TRBV6-3 | ASSSAGVYGYT
- | TRBV6-2/TRBV6-3 | ASSHGETPVLALH
- | TRBV29-1 | SVESNGGETQY
- | TRBV6-2/TRBV6-3 | ASSYFSGQGRNTGELF
- | TRBV7-9 | ASSLLISGRALSTGELF
- | TRBV3-1/TRBV3-2 | ASSQVAGGPGNEQF
- | TRBV5-5 | ASSPGLRTVGTDTQY
few | TRBV4-2 | ASSQDGGGAADTQY
- | TRBV9 | ASSVTTLSYEQY
- | TRBV7-8 | ASSWTSGSEETQY
- | TRBV4-3 | ASSPTGTGNQPQH
- | TRBV24-1 | ATSDERNSYTGELF
- | TRBV11-2 | ASSPWGLAGTGELF